This record concerns one T cell receptor (beta chain) sequence. Its matching antigen is unknown. TCRdb's copy holds only in-frame clones and misses some; the assay was immunoSEQ multiplex PCR. This table has 10,000 to 15,000 clones, roughly three fifths appearing once. Germline V lookup: CDR1 ENHRY, CDR2 SYGVKD. CDR3 length equals 13 residues. Trimming removed 5 bases at V and 5 bases at J, with 9 bases between. The sample is drawn from a study of T cells in tumors after PD-1 blockade. Study summary: Daily vismodegib 150 mg continued in a subset of anti-PD-1-treated patients. On average, tumor samples gave about 26,000 TCR templates and 6,000 to 7,500 unique clonotypes.

Study-wide results and caveats: Blood contained about 45% of the tumor's TCR clonotypes. Squamous carcinoma: roughly 51% of expanded exhausted clones novel, versus roughly 30% of other expanded CD8+ clones.

The specimen comprised tumor tissue, sampled before anti-PD-1 treatment. This chain links TRBV10-3 with TRBJ1-4, with no clear D. This TCR came from a human donor with cutaneous squamous cell carcinoma. The CDR3 bases are TGTGCCATCAGTACGGGAGCCAATGAAAAACTGTTTTTT. This encodes CAISTGANEKLFF.